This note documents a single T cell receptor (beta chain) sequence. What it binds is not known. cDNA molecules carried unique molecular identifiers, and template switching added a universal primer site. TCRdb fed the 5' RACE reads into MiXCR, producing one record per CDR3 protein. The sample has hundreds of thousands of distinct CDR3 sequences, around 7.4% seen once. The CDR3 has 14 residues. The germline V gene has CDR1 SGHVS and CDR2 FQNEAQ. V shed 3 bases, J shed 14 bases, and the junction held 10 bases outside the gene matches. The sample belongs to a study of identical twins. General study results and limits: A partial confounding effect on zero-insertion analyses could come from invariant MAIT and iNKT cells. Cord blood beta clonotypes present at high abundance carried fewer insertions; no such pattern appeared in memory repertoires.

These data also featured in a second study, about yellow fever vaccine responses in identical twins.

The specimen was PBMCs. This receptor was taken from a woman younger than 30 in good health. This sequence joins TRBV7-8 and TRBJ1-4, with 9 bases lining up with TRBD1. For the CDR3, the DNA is TGTGCCAGCAGCTTGACAGGGGGTCCAGCCGTTCTGTTTTTT. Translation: CASSLTGGPAVLFF.